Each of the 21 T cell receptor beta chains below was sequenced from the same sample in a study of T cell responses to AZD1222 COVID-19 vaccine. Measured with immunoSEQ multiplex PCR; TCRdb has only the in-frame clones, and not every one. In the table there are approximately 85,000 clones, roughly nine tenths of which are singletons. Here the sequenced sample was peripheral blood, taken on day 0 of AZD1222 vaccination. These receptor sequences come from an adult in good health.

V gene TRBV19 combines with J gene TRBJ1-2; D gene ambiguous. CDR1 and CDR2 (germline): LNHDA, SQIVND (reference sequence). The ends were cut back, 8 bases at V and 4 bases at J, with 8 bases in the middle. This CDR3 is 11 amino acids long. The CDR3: CASGGLYGYTF. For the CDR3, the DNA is TGTGCCAGTGGAGGACTCTATGGCTACACCTTC.

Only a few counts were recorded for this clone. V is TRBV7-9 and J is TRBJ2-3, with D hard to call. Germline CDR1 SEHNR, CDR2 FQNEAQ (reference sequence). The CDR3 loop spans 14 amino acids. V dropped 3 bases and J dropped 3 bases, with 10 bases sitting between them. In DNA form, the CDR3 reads TGTGCCAGCAGCTTGGTTGACGGGACAGATACGCAGTATTTT. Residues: CASSLVDGTDTQYF.

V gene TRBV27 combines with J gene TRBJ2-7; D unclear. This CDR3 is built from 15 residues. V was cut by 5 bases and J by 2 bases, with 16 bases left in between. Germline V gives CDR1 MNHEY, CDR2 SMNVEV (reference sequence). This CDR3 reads CASSPRADGTYEQYF. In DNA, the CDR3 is TGTGCCAGCAGTCCAAGAGCCGACGGAACCTACGAGCAGTACTTC.

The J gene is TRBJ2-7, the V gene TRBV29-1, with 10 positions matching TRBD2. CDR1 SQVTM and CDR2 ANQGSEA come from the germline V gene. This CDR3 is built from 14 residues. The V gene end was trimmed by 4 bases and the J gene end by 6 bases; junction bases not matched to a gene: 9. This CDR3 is CSVGAGGPGSEQYF. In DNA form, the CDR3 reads TGCAGCGTTGGAGCGGGGGGGCCGGGCTCCGAGCAGTACTTC.

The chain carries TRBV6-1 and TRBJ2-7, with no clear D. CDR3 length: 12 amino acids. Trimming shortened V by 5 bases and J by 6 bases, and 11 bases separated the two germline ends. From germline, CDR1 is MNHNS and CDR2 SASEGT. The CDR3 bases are TGTGCCAGCAGTTCGTCAGGTTCCGAGCAGTACTTC. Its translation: CASSSSGSEQYF.

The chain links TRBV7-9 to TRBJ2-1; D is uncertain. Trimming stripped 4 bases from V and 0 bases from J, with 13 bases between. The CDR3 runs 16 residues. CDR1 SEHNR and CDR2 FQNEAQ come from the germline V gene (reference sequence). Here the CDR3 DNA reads TGTGCCAGCAGCTCCATCGACCTTAGCTCCTACAATGAGCAGTTCTTC. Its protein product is CASSSIDLSSYNEQFF.

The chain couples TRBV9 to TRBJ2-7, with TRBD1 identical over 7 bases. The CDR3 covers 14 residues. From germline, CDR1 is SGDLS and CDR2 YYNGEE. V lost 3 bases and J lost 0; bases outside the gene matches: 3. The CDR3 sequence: CASSAGQTSYEQYF. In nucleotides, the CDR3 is TGTGCCAGCAGCGCGGGACAGACCTCCTACGAGCAGTACTTC.

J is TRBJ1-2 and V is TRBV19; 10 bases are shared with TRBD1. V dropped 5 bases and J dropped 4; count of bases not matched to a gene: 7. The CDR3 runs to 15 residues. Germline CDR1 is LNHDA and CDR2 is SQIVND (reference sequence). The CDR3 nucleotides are TGTGCCAGTAGTCCCTGGACAGGGGGGATCTATGGCTACACCTTC. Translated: CASSPWTGGIYGYTF.

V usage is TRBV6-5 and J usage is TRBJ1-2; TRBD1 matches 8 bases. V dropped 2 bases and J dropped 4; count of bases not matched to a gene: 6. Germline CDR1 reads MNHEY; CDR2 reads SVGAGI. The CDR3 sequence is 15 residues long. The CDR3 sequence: CASSYTGQGGYGYTF. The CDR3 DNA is TGTGCCAGCAGTTACACTGGACAGGGCGGCTATGGCTACACCTTC.

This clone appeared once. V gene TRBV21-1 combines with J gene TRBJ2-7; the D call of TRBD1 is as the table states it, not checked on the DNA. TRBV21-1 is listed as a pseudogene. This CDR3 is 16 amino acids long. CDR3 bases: TGTGCCAGCAGCAAAGGGGCAGGGGGCGCCCCCTACGAGCAGTACTTC. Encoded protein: CASSKGAGGAPYEQYF.

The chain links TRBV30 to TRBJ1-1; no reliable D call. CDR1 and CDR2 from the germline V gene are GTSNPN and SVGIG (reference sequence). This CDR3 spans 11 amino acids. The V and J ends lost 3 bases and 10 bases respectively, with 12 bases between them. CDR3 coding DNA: TGTGCCTGGAGGCCACGGGGAAGAGCTTTCTTT. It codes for CAWRPRGRAFF.

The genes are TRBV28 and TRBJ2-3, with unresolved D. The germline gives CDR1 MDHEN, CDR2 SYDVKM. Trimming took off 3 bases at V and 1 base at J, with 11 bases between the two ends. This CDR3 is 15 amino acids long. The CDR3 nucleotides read TGTGCCAGCAGTTTTGATGGGGTGGGCACAGATACGCAGTATTTT. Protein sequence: CASSFDGVGTDTQYF.

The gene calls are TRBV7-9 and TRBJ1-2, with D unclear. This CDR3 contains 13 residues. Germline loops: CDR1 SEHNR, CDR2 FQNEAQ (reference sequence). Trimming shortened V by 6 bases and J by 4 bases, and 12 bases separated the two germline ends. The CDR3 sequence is CASRPPEPYGYTF. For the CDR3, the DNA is TGTGCCAGCAGACCCCCCGAGCCCTATGGCTACACCTTC.

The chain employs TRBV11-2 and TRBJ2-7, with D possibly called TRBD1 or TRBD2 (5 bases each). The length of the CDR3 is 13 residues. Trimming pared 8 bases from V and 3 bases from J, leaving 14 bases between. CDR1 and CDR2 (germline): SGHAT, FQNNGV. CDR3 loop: CASRMGVDYEQYF. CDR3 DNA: TGTGCCAGCCGCATGGGGGTGGACTACGAGCAGTACTTC. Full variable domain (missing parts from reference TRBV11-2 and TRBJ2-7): EAGVAQSPRYKIIEKRQSVAFWCNPISGHATLYWYQQILGQGPKLLIQFQNNGVVDDSQLPKDRFSAERLKGVDSTLKIQPAKLEDSAVYLCASRMGVDYEQYFGPGTRLTVT.

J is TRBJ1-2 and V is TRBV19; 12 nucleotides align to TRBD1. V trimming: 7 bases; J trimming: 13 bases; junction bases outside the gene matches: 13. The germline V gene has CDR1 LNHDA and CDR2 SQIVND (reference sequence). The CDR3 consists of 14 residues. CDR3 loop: CASIAPRDRGRVTF. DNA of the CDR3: TGTGCCAGTATTGCGCCCCGGGACAGGGGGCGAGTCACCTTC.

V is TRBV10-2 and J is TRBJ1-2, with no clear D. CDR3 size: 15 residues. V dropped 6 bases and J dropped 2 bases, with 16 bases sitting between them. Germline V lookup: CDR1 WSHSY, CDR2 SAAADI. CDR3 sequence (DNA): TGCGCCAGCAGCGTCGGGATCGGGCCAAACTATGGCTACACCTTC. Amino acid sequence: CASSVGIGPNYGYTF.

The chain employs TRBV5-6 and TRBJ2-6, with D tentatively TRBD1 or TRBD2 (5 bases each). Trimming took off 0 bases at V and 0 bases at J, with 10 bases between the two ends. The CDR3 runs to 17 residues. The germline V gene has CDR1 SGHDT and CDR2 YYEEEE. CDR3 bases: TGTGCCAGCAGCTTGGGGGGACGCGGCTCTGGGGCCAACGTCCTGACTTTC. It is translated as CASSLGGRGSGANVLTF.

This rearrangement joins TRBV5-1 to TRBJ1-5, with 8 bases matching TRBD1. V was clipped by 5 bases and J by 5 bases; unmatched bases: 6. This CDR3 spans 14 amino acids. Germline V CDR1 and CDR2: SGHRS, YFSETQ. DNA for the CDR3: TGCGCCAGCAGGGCACAGGGGGTGGATCAGCCCCAGCATTTT. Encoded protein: CASRAQGVDQPQHF.

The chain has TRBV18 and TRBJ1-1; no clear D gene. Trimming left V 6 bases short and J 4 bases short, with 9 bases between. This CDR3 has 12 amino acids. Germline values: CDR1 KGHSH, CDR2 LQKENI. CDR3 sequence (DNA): TGTGCCAGCTCCGTTCGAAGCACTGAAGCTTTCTTT. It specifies CASSVRSTEAFF.

CDR3 nucleotide sequence: TGTGCCAGCAGCTTAGAAGGGAGGTCCGGGAGGGAGACCCAGTACTTC. This encodes CASSLEGRSGRETQYF. The V and J genes are TRBV7-6 and TRBJ2-5, with 7 bases matching TRBD2. V lost 1 base, J lost 5 bases, and 10 bases stayed unmatched. Germline values: CDR1 SGHVS, CDR2 FNYEAQ. The length of the CDR3 is 16 residues.

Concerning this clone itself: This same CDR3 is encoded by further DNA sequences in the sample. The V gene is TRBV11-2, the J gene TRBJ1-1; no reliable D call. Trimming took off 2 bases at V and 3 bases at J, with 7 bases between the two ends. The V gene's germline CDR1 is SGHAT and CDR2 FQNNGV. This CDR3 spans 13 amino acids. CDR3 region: CASSLREDTEAFF. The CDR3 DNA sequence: TGTGCCAGCAGCTTAAGGGAGGACACTGAAGCTTTCTTT.